A single sample is the source of the 13 T cell receptor beta chains below, sequenced in a study of blood T cell repertoires in COVID-19. Repertoires were generated with immunoSEQ multiplex PCR, while TCRdb's copy carries only in-frame clones and drops some. The table shows about 140,000 clones, with under 85% occurring only once. Sequenced input: peripheral blood. The receptors derive from a human donor in a cohort sampled during active COVID-19.

As for this clone: A junction boundary mismatches the germline segment, possibly from a read error. The rearrangement joins TRBV7-2 to TRBJ1-1; no firm D call. Germline CDR1 and CDR2: SGHTA and FQGNSA. The CDR3 loop spans 14 amino acids. The CDR3 reads CASSLALGNSEAFF. The CDR3 DNA sequence: TGTGCCAGCAGCTTAGCGCTCGGGAACTCTGAAGCTTTCTTT.

This chain uses TRBV5-6 with TRBJ1-1; D is unclear. The CDR3 covers 13 residues. In germline, CDR1 is SGHDT, CDR2 YYEEEE. V dropped 4 bases and J dropped 0 bases, with 7 bases sitting between them. As DNA, the CDR3 is TGTGCCAGCAGCCGGTCGATGAACACTGAAGCTTTCTTT. This gives the protein CASSRSMNTEAFF.

Here the CDR3 DNA reads TGTGCCAGCTCAGGACAGGGAGGGATGAACACTGAAGCTTTCTTT. It yields the protein CASSGQGGMNTEAFF. V and J are TRBV18 and TRBJ1-1; 8 nucleotides match TRBD1. The CDR3 covers 15 residues. Germline CDR1 is KGHSH and CDR2 is LQKENI. Trimming at V came to 5 bases and at J to 0 bases, leaving 5 bases not matched to a gene.

This rearrangement joins TRBV7-2 to TRBJ2-1; 8 nucleotides line up with TRBD2. With 0 bases clipped from V and 3 bases from J, the junction kept 7 bases outside the gene matches. The CDR3 spans 17 residues. Germline V gives CDR1 SGHTA, CDR2 FQGNSA. The CDR3 loop is CASSLAQGSGDYNEQFF. In nucleotides, the CDR3 is TGTGCCAGCAGCTTAGCGCAGGGTAGCGGGGACTACAATGAGCAGTTCTTC.

The chain employs TRBV30 and TRBJ2-3; unclear D gene. Germline V gene sequence: CDR1 GTSNPN, CDR2 SVGIG (reference sequence). V was trimmed by 2 bases and J by 4 bases, leaving 4 bases between them. The CDR3 has 11 residues. The CDR3 DNA follows: TGTGCCTGGAGTCGTCCAGATACGCAGTATTTT. It translates to CAWSRPDTQYF.

The genes are TRBV12-3 or TRBV12-4 and TRBJ2-6; D ambiguous. The CDR3 contains 13 residues. V lost 5 bases and J lost 4, with 6 bases in between. Here the CDR3 reads CASSNRGANVLTF. The CDR3 coding sequence is TGTGCCAGCAGTAACAGAGGGGCCAACGTCCTGACTTTC.

This chain uses TRBV21-1 with TRBJ2-2; the table gives TRBD2 as D, unverified against the DNA. TRBV21-1 is a pseudogene segment. There are 17 residues in the CDR3. In nucleotides, the CDR3 is TGTGCCAGCAGCTCCCGGGGTAGCGGGAACGACACCGGGGAGCTGTTTTTT. Residues: CASSSRGSGNDTGELFF.

The rearrangement uses TRBV11-3 and TRBJ2-1; D gene uncertain. The CDR3 spans 17 residues. Trimming stripped 5 bases from V and 7 bases from J, with 24 bases between. CDR1 and CDR2 (germline): SGHNT, YENEEA. CDR3 bases: TGTGCCAGCAGCACACCGTCCACCAATCCGATGTCGAATGAGCAGTTCTTC. Residues: CASSTPSTNPMSNEQFF.

The chain is built from TRBV4-2 and TRBJ2-1, with TRBD1 matching 8 bases. Germline V gives CDR1 LGHNA, CDR2 YNFKEQ. V gave up 4 bases and J gave up 4 bases; unmatched junction bases: 9. CDR3 length: 16 amino acids. The DNA for the CDR3 is TGTGCCAGCAGCCCACAGACAGGGGATTCGTACAATGAGCAGTTCTTC. This gives the protein CASSPQTGDSYNEQFF.

This clone was counted between two and nine times. The V call is TRBV9, the J call TRBJ2-7, with TRBD1 as a possible D gene (6 bases). Trimming cost V 0 bases and J 4 bases, with 11 bases left between them. The CDR3 runs to 14 residues. CDR1 is SGDLS and CDR2 is YYNGEE in the germline V gene. The DNA of the CDR3 is TGTGCCAGCAGCGTAGGGACAGCTACATACGAGCAGTACTTC. Translating gives CASSVGTATYEQYF. The full variable domain, with the rest looked up from reference TRBV9 and TRBJ2-7, is DSGVTQTPKHLITATGQRVTLRCSPRSGDLSVYWYQQSLDQGLQFLIQYYNGEERAKGNILERFSAQQFPDLHSELNLSSLELGDSALYFCASSVGTATYEQYFGPGTRLTVT.

The rearrangement joins TRBV9 to TRBJ2-5; 8 bases are a match to TRBD2. There are 16 residues in the CDR3. V shed 4 bases and J 5 bases; nucleotides not matched to a gene: 13. Germline values: CDR1 SGDLS, CDR2 YYNGEE. The CDR3: CASSPRLAGGAETQYF. CDR3 sequence (DNA): TGTGCCAGCAGCCCCAGACTGGCGGGAGGTGCGGAGACCCAGTACTTC. The full variable domain, completed using reference TRBV9 and TRBJ2-5, is DSGVTQTPKHLITATGQRVTLRCSPRSGDLSVYWYQQSLDQGLQFLIQYYNGEERAKGNILERFSAQQFPDLHSELNLSSLELGDSALYFCASSPRLAGGAETQYFGPGTRLLVL.

The V call is TRBV27, the J call TRBJ2-5; possibly TRBD2 for D (5 bases). CDR1 is MNHEY and CDR2 is SMNVEV in the germline V gene (reference sequence). The V end was cut by 5 bases, the J end by 2 bases, with 21 bases between. The CDR3 is made up of 17 amino acids. CDR3 coding DNA: TGTGCCAGCAGTGTCTATGGGGTAGGGAGCGGACAAGAGACCCAGTACTTC. Translated: CASSVYGVGSGQETQYF.

V gene TRBV6-5 combines with J gene TRBJ2-3; D might be TRBD1 (6 bases). Per the germline V gene, CDR1 is MNHEY and CDR2 is SVGAGI. V was trimmed by 0 bases and J by 4 bases, leaving 14 bases between them. This CDR3 region has 16 residues. The CDR3 sequence: CASSYSTGLRADTQYF. The CDR3, as DNA: TGTGCCAGCAGTTACTCGACAGGTCTCCGTGCAGATACGCAGTATTTT.